This T cell receptor (beta chain) was obtained from a study of blood T cell repertoires in COVID-19. Study at large: Spain, Italy and the United States supplied samples that represented acute and convalescent COVID-19. Nucleic acid was either cDNA or gDNA, and it came from T cells, B-cell-depleted T cells, or PBMCs.

This clone has a handful of counts. As originally analysed: How many nucleated cells were present was estimated from reference gene primer amplification. Data came from immunoSEQ multiplex PCR; TCRdb stores just in-frame clones and leaves some out. Clone size and V and J calls were adopted from that table, with D and trimming inferred from the DNA. The sample shows 62,000 or so clones, roughly nine tenths of them seen only once. Per the germline V gene, CDR1 is MRHNA and CDR2 is SNTAGT. After removal of 6 bases from V and 4 bases from J, the junction contained 9 bases not matched to a gene. This CDR3 is built from 15 residues.

Input material: peripheral blood. The chain carries TRBV6-4 and TRBJ2-3; 8 nucleotides agree with TRBD2. This clonotype was sampled from a man in his fifties or sixties with acute or convalescent COVID-19. This CDR3 reads CASRDLSGSADTQYF. CDR3 in DNA: TGTGCCAGCAGAGATTTAAGCGGGAGCGCAGATACGCAGTATTTT.